This T cell receptor (beta chain) was found in a study of identical twins. Whole-study findings and limits: A cross-sectional statistical analysis, not follow-up of the same donors, supported the conclusions.

Template switching created a universal primer site, and the cDNA included unique molecular identifiers. MiXCR, applied by TCRdb to the 5' RACE reads, yields one record per CDR3 protein. The sample comprises approximately 680,000 distinct CDR3 sequences, less than 9% of which are singletons, and 1.5% to 2% rests with the top ten. Trimming took off 3 bases at V and 5 bases at J, with 7 bases between the two ends. The germline V gene encodes CDR1 SEHNR and CDR2 FQNEAQ (reference sequence). This CDR3 comprises 12 residues. Note on this clonotype: Its target is unknown.

This sample also appeared in a second study, on yellow fever vaccine responses in identical twins.

The source is a woman aged 18 to 35 in good health. The rearrangement joins TRBV7-9 to TRBJ2-5; D is undetermined. Sequenced sample: PBMCs. The CDR3 protein is CASSFNYETQYF. CDR3 bases: TGTGCCAGCAGCTTCAACTACGAGACCCAGTACTTC.